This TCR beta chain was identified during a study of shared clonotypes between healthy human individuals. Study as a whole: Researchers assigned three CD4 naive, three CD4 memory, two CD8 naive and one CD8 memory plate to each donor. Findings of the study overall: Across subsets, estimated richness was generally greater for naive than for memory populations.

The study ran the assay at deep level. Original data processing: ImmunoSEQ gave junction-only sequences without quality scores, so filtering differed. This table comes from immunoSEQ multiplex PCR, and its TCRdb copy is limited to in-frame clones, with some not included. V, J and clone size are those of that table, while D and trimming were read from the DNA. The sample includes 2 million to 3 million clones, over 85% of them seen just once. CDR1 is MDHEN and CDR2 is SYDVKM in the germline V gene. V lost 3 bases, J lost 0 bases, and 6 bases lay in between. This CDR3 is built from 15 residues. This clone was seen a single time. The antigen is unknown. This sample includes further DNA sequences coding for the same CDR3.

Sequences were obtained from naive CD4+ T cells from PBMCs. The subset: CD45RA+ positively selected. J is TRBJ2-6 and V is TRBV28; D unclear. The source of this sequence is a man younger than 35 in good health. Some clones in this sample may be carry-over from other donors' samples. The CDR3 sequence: CASSFSYSGANVLTF. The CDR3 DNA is TGTGCCAGCAGTTTTTCTTACTCTGGGGCCAACGTCCTGACTTTC.